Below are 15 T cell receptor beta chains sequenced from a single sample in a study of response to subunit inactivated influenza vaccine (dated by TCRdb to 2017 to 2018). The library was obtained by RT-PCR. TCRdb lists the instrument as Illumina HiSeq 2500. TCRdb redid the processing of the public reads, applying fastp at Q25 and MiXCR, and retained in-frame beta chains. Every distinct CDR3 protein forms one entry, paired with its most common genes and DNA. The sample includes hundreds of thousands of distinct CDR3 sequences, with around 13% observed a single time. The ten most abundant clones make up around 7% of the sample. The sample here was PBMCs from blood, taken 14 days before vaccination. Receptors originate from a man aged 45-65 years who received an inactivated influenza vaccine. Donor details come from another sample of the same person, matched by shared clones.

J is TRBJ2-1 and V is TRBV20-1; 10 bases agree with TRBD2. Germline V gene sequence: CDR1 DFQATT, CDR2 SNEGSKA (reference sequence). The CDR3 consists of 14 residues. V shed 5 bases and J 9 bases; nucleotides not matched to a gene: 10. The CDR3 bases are TGCAGTGCTGGGTTTGAGCGGGAGGGAGGTGAGCAGTTCTTC. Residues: CSAGFEREGGEQFF.

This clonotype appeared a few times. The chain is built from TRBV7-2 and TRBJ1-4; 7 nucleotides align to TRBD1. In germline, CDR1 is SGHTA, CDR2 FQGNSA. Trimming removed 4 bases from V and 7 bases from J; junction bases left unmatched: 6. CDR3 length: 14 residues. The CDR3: CASSSDRESEKLFF. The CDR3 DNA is TGTGCCAGCAGCTCAGACAGGGAGAGTGAAAAACTGTTTTTT.

The CDR3 DNA is TGTGCCACCAGCAGAGAGCAGGGAATGGGCGGCTACACCTTC. It encodes CATSREQGMGGYTF. The gene calls are TRBV15 and TRBJ1-2; possible D gene TRBD1, 5 bases. This CDR3 has 14 residues. CDR1 is LNHNV, CDR2 YYDKDF, per germline (reference sequence). Between the trimmed V and J ends, which lost 0 bases and 8 bases, there was a span of 13 bases.

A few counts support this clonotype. The CDR3 nucleotides read TGCAGCGTTGTAGGGACAGGGGACTATCCCTACGAGCAGTACTTC. This gives the protein CSVVGTGDYPYEQYF. The V and J genes are TRBV29-1 and TRBJ2-7, with TRBD1 identical over 10 bases. Trimming cost V 4 bases and J 2 bases; bases outside gene matches: 8. The germline V gene encodes CDR1 SQVTM and CDR2 ANQGSEA. The CDR3 consists of 15 residues.

This CDR3 reads CASSSGTPGDTQYF. The CDR3 DNA reads as TGCGCCAGCAGCTCCGGGACCCCCGGAGATACGCAGTATTTT. The chain uses TRBV5-1 and TRBJ2-3; perhaps D is TRBD1 or TRBD2 (5 bases each). Germline V gene data show CDR1 as SGHRS and CDR2 as YFSETQ. The CDR3 extends over 14 amino acids. V was shortened by 3 bases and J by 5 bases, with 13 bases between the two germline ends.

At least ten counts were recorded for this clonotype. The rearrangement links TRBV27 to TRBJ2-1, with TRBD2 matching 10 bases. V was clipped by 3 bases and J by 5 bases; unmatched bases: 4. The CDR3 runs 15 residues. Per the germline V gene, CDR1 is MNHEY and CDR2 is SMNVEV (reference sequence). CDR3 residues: CASSFFLAGDNEQFF. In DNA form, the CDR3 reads TGTGCCAGCAGTTTTTTTCTAGCGGGAGACAATGAGCAGTTCTTC.

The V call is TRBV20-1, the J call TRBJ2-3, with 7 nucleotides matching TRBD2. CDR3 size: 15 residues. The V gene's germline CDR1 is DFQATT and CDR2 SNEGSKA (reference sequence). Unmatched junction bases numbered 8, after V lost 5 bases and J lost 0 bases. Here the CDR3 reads CSAGGGARSTDTQYF. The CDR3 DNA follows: TGCAGTGCTGGGGGGGGAGCGAGAAGCACAGATACGCAGTATTTT.

DNA of the CDR3: TGCGCCAGCAGCTTGGTTCCTAGCGGAGGGAATGAGCAGTTCTTC. It yields the protein CASSLVPSGGNEQFF. The rearrangement uses TRBV5-1 and TRBJ2-1; TRBD2 aligns across 7 bases. The V gene end was trimmed by 0 bases and the J gene end by 7 bases; junction bases not matched to a gene: 7. The CDR3 length is 15 residues. The germline V gene has CDR1 SGHRS and CDR2 YFSETQ.

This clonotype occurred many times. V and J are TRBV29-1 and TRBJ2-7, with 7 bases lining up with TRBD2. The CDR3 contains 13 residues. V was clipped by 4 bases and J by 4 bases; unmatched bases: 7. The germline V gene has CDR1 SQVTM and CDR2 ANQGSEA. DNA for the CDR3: TGCAGCGTTGGCCGGGGGGTCGGATACGAGCAGTACTTC. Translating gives CSVGRGVGYEQYF.

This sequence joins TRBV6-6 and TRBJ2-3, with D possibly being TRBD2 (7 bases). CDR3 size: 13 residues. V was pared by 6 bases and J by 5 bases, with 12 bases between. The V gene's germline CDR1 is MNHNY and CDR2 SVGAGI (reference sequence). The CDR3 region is CASRGGAKDTQYF. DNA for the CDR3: TGTGCCAGCAGGGGGGGGGCCAAAGATACGCAGTATTTT.

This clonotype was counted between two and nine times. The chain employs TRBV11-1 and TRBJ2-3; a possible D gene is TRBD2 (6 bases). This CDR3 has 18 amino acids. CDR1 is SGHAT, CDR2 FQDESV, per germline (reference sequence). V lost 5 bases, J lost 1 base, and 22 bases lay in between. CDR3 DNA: TGTGCCAGCAGCCTCCCATCTAGTCTAGCGCCTCGCACAGATACGCAGTATTTT. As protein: CASSLPSSLAPRTDTQYF.

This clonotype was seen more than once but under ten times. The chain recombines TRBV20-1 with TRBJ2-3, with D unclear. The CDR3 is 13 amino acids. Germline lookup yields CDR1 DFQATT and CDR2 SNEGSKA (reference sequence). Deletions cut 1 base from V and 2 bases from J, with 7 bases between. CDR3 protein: CSARVADTDTQYF. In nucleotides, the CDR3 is TGCAGTGCTAGAGTGGCGGACACAGATACGCAGTATTTT.

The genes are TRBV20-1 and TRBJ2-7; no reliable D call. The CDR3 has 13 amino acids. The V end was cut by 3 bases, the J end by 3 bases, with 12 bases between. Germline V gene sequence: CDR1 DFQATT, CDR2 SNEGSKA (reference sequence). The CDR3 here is CSASQAVGYEQYF. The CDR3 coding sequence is TGCAGTGCTAGCCAGGCCGTCGGCTACGAGCAGTACTTC.

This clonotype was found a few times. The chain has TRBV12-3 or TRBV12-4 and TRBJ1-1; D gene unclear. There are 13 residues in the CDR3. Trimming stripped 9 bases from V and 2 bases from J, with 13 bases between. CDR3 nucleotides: TGTGCCAGTCTGGTAGGAGGAAACACTGAAGCTTTCTTT. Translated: CASLVGGNTEAFF.

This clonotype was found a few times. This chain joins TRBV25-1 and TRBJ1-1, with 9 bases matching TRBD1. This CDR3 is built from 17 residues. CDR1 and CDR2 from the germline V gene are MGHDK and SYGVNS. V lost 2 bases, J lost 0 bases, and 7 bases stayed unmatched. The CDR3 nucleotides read TGTGCCAGCAGTGAAATAGGACAGGGGTTATTGAACACTGAAGCTTTCTTT. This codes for CASSEIGQGLLNTEAFF. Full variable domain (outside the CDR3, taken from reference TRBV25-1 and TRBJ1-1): EADIYQTPRYLVIGTGKKITLECSQTMGHDKMYWYQQDPGMELHLIHYSYGVNSTEKGDLSSESTVSRIRTEHFPLTLESARPSHTSQYLCASSEIGQGLLNTEAFFGQGTRLTVV.